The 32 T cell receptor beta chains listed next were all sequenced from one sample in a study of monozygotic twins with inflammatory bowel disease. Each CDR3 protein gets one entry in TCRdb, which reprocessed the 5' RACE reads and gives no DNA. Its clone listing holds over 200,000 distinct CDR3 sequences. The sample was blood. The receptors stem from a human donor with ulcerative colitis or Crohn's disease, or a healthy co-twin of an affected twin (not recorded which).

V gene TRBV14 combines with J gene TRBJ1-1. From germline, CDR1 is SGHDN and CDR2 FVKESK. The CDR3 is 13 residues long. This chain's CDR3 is CASSQEPFLQAFF.

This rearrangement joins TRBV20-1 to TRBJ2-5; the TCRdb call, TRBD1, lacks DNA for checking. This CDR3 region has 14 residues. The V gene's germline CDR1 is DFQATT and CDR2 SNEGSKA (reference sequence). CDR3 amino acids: CSVRTRVGQETQYF.

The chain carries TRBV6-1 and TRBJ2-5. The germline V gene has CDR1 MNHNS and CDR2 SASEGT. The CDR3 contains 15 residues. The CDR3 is CASSLNSTPRETQYF.

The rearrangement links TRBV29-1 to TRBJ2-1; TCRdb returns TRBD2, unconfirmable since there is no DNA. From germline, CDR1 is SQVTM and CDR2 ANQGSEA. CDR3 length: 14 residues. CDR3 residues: CSVRLAGGLNEQFF.

This chain's CDR3 is CASSADGEMPQHF. The chain recombines TRBV2 with TRBJ1-5; TCRdb's D call, TRBD1, is unchecked because there is no DNA. CDR1 is SNHLY and CDR2 is FYNNEI in the germline V gene. The CDR3 spans 13 residues.

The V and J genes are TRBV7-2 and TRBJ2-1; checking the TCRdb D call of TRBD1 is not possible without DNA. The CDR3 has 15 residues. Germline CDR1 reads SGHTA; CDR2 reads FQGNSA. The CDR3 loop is CASSSGGGSYNEQFF. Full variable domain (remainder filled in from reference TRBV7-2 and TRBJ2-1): GAGVSQSPSNKVTEKGKDVELRCDPISGHTALYWYRQSLGQGLEFLIYFQGNSAPDKSGLPSDRFSAERTGGSVSTLTIQRTQQEDSAVYLCASSSGGGSYNEQFFGPGTRLTVL.

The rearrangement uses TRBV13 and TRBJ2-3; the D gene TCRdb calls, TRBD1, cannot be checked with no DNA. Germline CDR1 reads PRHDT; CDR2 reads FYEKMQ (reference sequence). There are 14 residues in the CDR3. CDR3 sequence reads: CASSPNGGKDTQYF.

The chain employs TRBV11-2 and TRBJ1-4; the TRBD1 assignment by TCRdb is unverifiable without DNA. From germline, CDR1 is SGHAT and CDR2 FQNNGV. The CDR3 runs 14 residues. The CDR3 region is CASCGGLSNEKLFF.

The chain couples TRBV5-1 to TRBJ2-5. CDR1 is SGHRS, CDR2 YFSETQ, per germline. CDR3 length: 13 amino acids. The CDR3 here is CASRLDSQETQYF.

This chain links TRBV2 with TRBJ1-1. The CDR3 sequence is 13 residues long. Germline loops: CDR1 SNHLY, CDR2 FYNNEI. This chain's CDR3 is CASSEEVNTEAFF.

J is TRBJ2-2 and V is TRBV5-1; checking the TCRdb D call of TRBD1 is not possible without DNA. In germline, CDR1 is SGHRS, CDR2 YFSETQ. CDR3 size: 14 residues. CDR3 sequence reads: CASSFPRDTGELFF. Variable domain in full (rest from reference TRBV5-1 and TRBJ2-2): KAGVTQTPRYLIKTRGQQVTLSCSPISGHRSVSWYQQTPGQGLQFLFEYFSETQRNKGNFPGRFSGRQFSNSRSEMNVSTLELGDSALYLCASSFPRDTGELFFGEGSRLTVL.

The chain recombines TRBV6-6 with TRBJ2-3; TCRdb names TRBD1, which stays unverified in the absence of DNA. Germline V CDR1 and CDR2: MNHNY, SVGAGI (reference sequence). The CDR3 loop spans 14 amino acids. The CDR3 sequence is CASIAGARTDTQYF.

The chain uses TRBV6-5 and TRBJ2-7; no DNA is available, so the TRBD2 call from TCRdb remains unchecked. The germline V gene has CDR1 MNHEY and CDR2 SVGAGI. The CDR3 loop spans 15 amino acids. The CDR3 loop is CASSYNSGGTYEQYF.

The chain's CDR3 is CASSPRGRMNTEAFF. The chain links TRBV12-3 or TRBV12-4 to TRBJ1-1. This CDR3 spans 15 amino acids.

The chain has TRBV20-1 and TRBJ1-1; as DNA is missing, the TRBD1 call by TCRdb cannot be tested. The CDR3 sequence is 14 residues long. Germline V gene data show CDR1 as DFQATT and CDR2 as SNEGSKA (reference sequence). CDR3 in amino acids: CSAMTGLSGTQAFF.

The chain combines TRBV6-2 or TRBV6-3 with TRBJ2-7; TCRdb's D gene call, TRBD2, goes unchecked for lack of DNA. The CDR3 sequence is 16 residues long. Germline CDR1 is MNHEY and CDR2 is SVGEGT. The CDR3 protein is CASNQRGGTLRYEQYF.

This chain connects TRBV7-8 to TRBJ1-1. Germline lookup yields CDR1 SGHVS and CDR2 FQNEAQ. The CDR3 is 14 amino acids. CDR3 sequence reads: CASSLLGANTEVFF.

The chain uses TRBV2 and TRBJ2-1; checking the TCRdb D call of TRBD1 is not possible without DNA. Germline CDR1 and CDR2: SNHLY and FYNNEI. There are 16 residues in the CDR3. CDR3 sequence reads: CASSAYRGISYNEQFF.

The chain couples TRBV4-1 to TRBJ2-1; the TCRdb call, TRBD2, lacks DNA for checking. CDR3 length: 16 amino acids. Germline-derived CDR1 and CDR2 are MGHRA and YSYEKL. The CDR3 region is CASSPPGDSAYNEQFF.

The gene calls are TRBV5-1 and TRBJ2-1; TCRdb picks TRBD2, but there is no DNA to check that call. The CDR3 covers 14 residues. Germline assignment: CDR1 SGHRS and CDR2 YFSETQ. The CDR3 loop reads CASSVGGDYNEQFF.

The CDR3 protein is CASSWGTSAGLNGYTF. The V call is TRBV5-1, the J call TRBJ1-2; the D call of TRBD1 rests on TCRdb alone, since no DNA is present to check it. Germline V gene data show CDR1 as SGHRS and CDR2 as YFSETQ. This CDR3 is 16 amino acids long.

CDR3 sequence reads: CASSYTDRGSYEQYF. The V call is TRBV5-1, the J call TRBJ2-7. Germline CDR1 reads SGHRS; CDR2 reads YFSETQ. CDR3 length: 15 amino acids.

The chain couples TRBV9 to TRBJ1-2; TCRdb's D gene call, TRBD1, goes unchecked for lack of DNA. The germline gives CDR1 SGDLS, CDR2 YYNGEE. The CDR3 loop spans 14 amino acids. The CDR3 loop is CASSVESGFYGYTF.

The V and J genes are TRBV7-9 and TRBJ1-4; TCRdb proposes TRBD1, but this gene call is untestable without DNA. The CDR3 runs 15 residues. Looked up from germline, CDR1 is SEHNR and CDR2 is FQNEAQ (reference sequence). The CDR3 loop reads CASSSRGNRDEKLFF.

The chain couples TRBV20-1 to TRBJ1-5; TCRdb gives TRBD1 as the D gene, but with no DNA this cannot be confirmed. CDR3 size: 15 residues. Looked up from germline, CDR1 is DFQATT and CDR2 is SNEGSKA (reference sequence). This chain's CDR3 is CSAILGGYSNQPQHF.

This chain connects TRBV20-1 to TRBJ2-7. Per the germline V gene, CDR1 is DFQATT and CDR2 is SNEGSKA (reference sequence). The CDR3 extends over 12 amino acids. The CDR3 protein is CSASFRTYEQYF.

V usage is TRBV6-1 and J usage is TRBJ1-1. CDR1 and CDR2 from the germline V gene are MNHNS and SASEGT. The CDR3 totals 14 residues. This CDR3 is CASSRFKKNTEAFF.

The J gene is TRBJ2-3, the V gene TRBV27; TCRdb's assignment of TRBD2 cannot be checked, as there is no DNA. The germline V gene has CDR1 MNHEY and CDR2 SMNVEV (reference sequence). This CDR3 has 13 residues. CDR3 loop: CASSFPGARTQYF.

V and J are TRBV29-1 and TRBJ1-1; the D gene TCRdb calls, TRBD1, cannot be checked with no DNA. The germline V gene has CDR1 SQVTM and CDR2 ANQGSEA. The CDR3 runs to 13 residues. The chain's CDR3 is CSVFTGRNTEAFF.

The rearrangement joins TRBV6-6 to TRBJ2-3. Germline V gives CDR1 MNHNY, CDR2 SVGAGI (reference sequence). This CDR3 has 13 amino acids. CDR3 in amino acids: CASSYLAADTQYF.

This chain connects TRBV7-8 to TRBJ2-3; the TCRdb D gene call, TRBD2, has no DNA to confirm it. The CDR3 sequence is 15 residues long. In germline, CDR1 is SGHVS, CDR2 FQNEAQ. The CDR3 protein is CASTPPRGSTDTQYF.

The CDR3 loop is CASTHRGILVGGGHLTDTQYF. V is TRBV6-2 or TRBV6-3 and J is TRBJ2-3; the TRBD2 assignment by TCRdb is unverifiable without DNA. Germline loops: CDR1 MNHEY, CDR2 SVGEGT. The CDR3 spans 21 residues.